These T cell receptor beta chains were read from a single sample in a study of blood T cell repertoires in COVID-19. Clones were sequenced by immunoSEQ multiplex PCR, and TCRdb holds only the in-frame ones, with some missing. The profile shows some 100,000 clones, just over 85% of them singletons. The sequenced sample was peripheral blood. The source of these receptors is a woman between 65 and 79 years old with acute or convalescent COVID-19. The CDR3 runs from the conserved cysteine through the conserved F or W. D genes are given only for firm matches.

>.|TRBV5-1
CASSLEQGLQYF
>TRBD2|TRBV6-1
CASSEIAGAINEQFF
>.|TRBV9
CASSVEGSGNTEAFF
>.|TRBV24-1
CATSSSGSTEAFF
>TRBD2|TRBV4-1
CASSQEGLATYEQYF
>TRBD1|TRBV18
CASSETGTGYNSPLHF
>TRBD1|TRBV7-8
CASSLPGQGSHEQFF
>TRBD1|TRBV9
CASSEQGASSPLHF
>.|TRBV3-1/TRBV3-2
CASSQDPRGMSTEAFF
>.|TRBV18
CASSPGAMGSGQETQYF
>.|TRBV7-6
CASSIRDRRDEKLFF
>.|TRBV5-6
CASSLAGFVYEQYF
>TRBD1|TRBV20-1
CSASQDRMGSGNTIYF
>.|TRBV19
CASSIGSGPSYEQYF
>.|TRBV21-1
CASSPKGVGKLTSNTGELFF
>TRBD1|TRBV7-3
CASSLTGGQGPHNEQFF
>.|TRBV6-5
CASSYGQKMRSGYTF
>TRBD2|TRBV27
CASSLSAGVNEQYF
>.|TRBV7-3
CASSLFGSSYNEQFF
>.|TRBV6-1
CASSEAWADLYNEQFF